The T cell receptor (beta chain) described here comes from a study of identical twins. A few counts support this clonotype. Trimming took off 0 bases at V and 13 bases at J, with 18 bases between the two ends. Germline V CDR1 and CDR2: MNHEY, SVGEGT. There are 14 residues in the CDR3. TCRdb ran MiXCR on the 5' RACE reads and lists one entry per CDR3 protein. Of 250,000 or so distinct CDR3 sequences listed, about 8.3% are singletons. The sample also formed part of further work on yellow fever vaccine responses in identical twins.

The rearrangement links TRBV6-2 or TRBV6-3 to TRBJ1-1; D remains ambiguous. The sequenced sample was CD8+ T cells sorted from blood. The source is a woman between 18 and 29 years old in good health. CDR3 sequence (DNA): TGTGCCAGCAGTTACTCGAACGGATTGAAGCTTGATTTCTTT. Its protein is CASSYSNGLKLDFF.